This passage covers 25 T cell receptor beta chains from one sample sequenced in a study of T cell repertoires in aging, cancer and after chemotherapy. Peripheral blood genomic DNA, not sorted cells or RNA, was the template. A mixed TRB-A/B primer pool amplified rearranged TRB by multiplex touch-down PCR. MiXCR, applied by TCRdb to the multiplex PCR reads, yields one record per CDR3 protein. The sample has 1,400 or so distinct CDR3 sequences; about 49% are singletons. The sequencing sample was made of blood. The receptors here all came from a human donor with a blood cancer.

CDR3 coding DNA: TGCAGCGTTCGCAGCGGGGGTCACACCGGGGAGCTGTTTTTT. Translation gives CSVRSGGHTGELFF. The chain combines TRBV29-1 with TRBJ2-2; 8 bases align to TRBD2. There are 14 residues in the CDR3. Germline CDR1 is SQVTM and CDR2 is ANQGSEA. V lost 5 bases and J lost 3; bases outside the gene matches: 5.

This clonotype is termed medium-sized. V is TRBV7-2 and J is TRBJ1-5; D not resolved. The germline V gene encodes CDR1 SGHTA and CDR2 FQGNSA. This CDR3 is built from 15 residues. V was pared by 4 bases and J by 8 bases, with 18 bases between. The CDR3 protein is CASSYNAGVKEPQHF. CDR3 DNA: TGTGCCAGCAGCTACAATGCCGGGGTGAAAGAGCCCCAGCATTTT.

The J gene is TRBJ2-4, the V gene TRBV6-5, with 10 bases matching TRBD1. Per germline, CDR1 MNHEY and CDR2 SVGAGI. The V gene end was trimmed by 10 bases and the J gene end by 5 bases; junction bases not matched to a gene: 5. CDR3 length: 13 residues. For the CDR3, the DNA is TGTGCCACAAGGGACAGGGGCCAAAACATTCAGTACTTC. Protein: CATRDRGQNIQYF.

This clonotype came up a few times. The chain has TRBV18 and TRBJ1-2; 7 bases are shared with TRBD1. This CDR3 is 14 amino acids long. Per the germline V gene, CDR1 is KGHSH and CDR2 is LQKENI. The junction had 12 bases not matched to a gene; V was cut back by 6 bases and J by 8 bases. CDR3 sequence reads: CASSEQGNGRGYTF. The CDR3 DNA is TGTGCCAGCTCGGAACAGGGGAACGGCCGCGGCTACACCTTC.

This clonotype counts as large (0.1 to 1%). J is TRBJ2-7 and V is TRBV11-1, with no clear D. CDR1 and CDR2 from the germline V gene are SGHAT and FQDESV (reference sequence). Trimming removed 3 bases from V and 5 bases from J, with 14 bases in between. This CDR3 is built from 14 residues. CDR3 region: CASSFRSRWDEQYF. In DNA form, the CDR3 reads TGTGCCAGCAGCTTCCGGTCCCGTTGGGACGAGCAGTACTTC.

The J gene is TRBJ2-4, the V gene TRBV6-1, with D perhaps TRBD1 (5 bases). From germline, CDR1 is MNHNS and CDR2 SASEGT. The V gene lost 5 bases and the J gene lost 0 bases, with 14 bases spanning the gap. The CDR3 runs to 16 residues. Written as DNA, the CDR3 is TGTGCCAGCAGTTACTCAGGGTTGGCAGCCAAAAACATTCAGTACTTC. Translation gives CASSYSGLAAKNIQYF.

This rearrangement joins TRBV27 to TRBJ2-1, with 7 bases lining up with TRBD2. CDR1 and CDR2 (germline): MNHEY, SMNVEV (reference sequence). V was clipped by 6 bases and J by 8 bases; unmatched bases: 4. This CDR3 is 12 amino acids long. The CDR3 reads CASRAGIYEQFF. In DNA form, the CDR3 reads TGTGCCAGCAGAGCGGGGATCTATGAGCAGTTCTTC.

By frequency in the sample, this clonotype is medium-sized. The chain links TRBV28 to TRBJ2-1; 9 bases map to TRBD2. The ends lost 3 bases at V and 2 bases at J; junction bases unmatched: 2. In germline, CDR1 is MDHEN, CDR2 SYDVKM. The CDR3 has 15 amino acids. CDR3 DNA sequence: TGTGCCAGCAGTTTCGGCGGGGGGGCCTACAATGAGCAGTTCTTC. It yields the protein CASSFGGGAYNEQFF.

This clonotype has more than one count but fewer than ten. CDR3 coding DNA: TGTGCCAGCAGTGTCGGCATAAACTACGAGCAGTACTTC. Amino acid sequence: CASSVGINYEQYF. The V and J genes are TRBV6-5 and TRBJ2-7, with D unresolved. CDR1 is MNHEY and CDR2 is SVGAGI in the germline V gene. This CDR3 is 13 amino acids long. V dropped 5 bases and J dropped 3 bases, with 11 bases sitting between them.

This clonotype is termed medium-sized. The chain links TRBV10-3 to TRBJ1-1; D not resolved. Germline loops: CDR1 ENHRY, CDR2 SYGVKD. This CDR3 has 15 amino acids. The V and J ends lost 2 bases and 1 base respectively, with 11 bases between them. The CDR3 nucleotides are TGTGCCATCAGTGAGACTCGGCACCGGAACACTGAAGCTTTCTTT. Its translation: CAISETRHRNTEAFF.

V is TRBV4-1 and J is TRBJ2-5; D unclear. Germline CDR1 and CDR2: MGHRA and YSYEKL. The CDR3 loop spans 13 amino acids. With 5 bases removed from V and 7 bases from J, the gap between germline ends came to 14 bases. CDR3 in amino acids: CASSADRRSTQYF. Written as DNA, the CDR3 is TGCGCCAGCAGCGCGGACCGACGCTCGACCCAGTACTTC.

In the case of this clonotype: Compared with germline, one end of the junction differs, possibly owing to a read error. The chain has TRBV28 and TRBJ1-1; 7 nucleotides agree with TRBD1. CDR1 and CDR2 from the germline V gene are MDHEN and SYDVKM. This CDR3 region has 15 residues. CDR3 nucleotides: TGTGCCAGCGGGGGGGGACAGCGCGCTTTCACTGAAACTTTCTTT. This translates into CASGGGQRAFTETFF.

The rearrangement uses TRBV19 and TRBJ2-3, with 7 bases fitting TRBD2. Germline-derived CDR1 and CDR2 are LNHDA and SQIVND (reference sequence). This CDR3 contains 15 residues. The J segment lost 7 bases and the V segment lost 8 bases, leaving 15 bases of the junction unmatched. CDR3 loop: CASRWGGLVGHTQYF. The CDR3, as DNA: TGTGCCAGTCGGTGGGGGGGACTGGTAGGACATACGCAGTATTTT.

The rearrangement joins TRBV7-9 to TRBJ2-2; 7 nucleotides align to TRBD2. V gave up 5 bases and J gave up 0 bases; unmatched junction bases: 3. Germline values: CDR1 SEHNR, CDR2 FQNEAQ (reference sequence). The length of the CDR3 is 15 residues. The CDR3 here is CASSRGLANTGELFF. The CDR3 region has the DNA TGTGCCAGCAGCCGAGGACTAGCGAACACCGGGGAGCTGTTTTTT.

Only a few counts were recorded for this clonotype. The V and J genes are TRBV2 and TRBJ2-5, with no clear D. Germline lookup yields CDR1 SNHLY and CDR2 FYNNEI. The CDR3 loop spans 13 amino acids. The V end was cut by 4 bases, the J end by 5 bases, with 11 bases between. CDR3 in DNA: TGTGCCAGCAGTGGAGGTGACGGGGAGACCCAGTACTTC. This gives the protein CASSGGDGETQYF.

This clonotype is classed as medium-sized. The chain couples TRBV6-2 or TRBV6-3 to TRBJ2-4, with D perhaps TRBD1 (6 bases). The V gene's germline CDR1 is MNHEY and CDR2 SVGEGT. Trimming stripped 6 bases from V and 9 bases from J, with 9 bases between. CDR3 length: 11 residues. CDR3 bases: TGTGCCAGCAGCCAGGGGTTCATTCAGTACTTC. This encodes CASSQGFIQYF.

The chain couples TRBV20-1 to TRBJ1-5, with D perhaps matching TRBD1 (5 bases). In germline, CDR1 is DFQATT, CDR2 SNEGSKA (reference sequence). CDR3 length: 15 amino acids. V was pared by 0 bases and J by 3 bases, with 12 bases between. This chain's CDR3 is CSARDGGRLNQPQHF. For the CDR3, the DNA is TGCAGTGCTAGAGATGGGGGTAGGCTCAATCAGCCCCAGCATTTT.

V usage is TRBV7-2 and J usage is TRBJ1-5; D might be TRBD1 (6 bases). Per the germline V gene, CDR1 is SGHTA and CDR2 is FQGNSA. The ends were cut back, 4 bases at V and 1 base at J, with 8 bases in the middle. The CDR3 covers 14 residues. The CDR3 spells CASSSTGSNQPQHF. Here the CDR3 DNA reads TGTGCCAGCAGCTCCACAGGGAGCAATCAGCCCCAGCATTTT.

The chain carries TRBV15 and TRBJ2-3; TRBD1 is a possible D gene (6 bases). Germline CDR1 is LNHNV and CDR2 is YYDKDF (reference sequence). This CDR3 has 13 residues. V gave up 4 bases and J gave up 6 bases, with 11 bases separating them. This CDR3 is CATSNLQGDTQYF. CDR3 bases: TGTGCCACCAGCAACCTACAGGGTGATACGCAGTATTTT.

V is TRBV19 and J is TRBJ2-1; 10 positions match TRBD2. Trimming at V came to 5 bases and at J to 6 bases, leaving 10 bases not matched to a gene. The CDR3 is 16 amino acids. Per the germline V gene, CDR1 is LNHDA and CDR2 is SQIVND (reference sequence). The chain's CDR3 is CASSPLSLAGVNEQFF. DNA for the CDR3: TGTGCCAGTAGTCCTTTGTCCCTAGCGGGAGTCAATGAGCAGTTCTTC.

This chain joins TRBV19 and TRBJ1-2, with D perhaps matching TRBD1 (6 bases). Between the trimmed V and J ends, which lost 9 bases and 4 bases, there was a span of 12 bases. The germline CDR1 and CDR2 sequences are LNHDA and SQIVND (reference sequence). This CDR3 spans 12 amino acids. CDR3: CASTGSRYGYTF. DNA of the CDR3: TGTGCCAGCACAGGGAGTCGCTATGGCTACACCTTC.

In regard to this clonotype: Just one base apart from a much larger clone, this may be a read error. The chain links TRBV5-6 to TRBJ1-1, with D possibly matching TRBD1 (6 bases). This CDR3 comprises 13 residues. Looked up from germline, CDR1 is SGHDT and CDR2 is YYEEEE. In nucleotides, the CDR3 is TGCGCCAGCAGCTTGAGGGGGATCACTAAAGCTTTCTTT. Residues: CASSLRGITKAFF.

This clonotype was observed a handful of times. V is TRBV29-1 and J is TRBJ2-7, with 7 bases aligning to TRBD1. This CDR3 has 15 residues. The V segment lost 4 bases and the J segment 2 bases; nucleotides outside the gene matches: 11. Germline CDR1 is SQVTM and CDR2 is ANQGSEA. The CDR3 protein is CSVGDSPSEAYEQYF. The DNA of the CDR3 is TGCAGCGTTGGGGACAGTCCCTCCGAGGCCTACGAGCAGTACTTC.

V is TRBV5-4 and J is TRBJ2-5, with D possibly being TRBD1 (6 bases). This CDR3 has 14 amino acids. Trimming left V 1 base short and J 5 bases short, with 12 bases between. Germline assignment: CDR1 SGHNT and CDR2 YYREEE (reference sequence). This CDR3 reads CASSLSAGEETQYF. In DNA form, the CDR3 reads TGTGCCAGCAGCTTGTCGGCAGGGGAGGAGACCCAGTACTTC. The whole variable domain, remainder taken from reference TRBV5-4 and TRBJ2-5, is ETGVTQSPTHLIKTRGQQVTLRCSSQSGHNTVSWYQQALGQGPQFIFQYYREEENGRGNFPPRFSGLQFPNYSSELNVNALELDDSALYLCASSLSAGEETQYFGPGTRLLVL.

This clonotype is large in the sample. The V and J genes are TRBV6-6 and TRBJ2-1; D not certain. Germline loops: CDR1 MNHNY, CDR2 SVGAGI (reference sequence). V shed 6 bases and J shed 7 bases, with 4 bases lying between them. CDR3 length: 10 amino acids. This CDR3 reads CASRSNEQFF. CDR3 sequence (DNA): TGTGCCAGCAGATCGAATGAGCAGTTCTTC.